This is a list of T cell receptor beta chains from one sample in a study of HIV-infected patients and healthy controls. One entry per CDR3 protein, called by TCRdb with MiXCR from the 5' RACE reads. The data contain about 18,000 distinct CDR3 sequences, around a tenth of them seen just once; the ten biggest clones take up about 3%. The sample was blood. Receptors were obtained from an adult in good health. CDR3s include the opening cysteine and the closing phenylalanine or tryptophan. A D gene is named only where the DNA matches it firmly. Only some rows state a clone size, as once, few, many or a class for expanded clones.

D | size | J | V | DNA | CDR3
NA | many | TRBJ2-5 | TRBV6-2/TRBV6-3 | TGTGCCAGCATGTACCAAGAGACCCAGTACTTC | CASMYQETQYF
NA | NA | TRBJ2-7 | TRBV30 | TGTGCCTGGAGTGTGGGGACCCTTTCTCAGAGGGAGCAGTACTTC | CAWSVGTLSQREQYF
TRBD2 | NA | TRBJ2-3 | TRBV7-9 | TGTGCCAGCAGCCCCTGGACTAGCAGCACAGATACGCAGTATTTT | CASSPWTSSTDTQYF
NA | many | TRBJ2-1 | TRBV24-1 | TGTGCCACCATGGGGCCCTACAATGAGCAGTTCTTC | CATMGPYNEQFF
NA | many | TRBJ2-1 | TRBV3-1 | TGTGCCAGCAGCCAAGATCTAACTAGCAATTCCTACAATGAGCAGTTCTTC | CASSQDLTSNSYNEQFF
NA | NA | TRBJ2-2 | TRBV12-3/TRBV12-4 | TGTGCCAGCAGTTTGAGGACTAACCCAACCAACACCGGGGAGCTGTTTTTT | CASSLRTNPTNTGELFF
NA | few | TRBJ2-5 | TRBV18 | TGTGCCAGCTCACCGACACAAGAGACCCAGTACTTC | CASSPTQETQYF
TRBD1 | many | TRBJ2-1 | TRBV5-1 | TGCGCCAGCAGCCCGGGCGGACAGGGCCGCAATGAGCAGTTCTTC | CASSPGGQGRNEQFF
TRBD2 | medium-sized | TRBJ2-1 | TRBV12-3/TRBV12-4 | TGTGCCAGCAGTCTATCGCCGGGACTAGGCACCTACAATGAGCAGTTCTTC | CASSLSPGLGTYNEQFF
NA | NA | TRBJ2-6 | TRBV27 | TGTGCCAGCAGCCCCCAGGGCTCTCTCTCTGGGGCCAACGTCCTGACTTTC | CASSPQGSLSGANVLTF
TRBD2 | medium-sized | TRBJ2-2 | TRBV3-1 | TGTGCCAGCAGCCAAGGGGCTAGCGGCAACACCGGGGAGCTGTTTTTT | CASSQGASGNTGELFF
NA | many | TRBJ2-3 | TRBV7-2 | TGTGCCAGCAGCACGAGAATCGGTCGGGTCACAGATACGCAGTATTTT | CASSTRIGRVTDTQYF
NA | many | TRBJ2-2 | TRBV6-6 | TGTGCCAGCAGTTACGCCCCCCCGCAGGGCGGCACCGGGGAGCTGTTTTTT | CASSYAPPQGGTGELFF
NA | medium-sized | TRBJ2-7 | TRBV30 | TGTGCCTGGAGTGTAGGGGGGCCTAGGTACTTC | CAWSVGGPRYF
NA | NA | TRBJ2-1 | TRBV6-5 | TGTGCCAGCAGTGACGGGACTCCCCCTTCCTACAATGAGCAGTTCTTC | CASSDGTPPSYNEQFF
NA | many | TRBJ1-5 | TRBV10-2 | TGCGCCAGCAGTGAGCGGGGTGGACGGGTCAATCAGCCCCAGCATTTT | CASSERGGRVNQPQHF
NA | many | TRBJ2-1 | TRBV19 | TGTGCCAGTACCCCCGCCAGGGGCAATGAGCAGTTCTTC | CASTPARGNEQFF
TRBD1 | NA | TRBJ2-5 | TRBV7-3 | TGTGCCAGCAGCCAGACAGGGGTTGAGACCCAGTACTTC | CASSQTGVETQYF
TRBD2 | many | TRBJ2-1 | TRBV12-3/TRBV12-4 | TGTGCCAGCAGTTTTTGGCGGGAGGGCCGTAATGAGCAGTTCTTC | CASSFWREGRNEQFF
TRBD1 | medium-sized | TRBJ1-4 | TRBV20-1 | TGCAGTGCTAGCAGACAGGGGGATAATGAAAAACTGTTTTTT | CSASRQGDNEKLFF
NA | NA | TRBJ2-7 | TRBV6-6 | TGTGCCAGCAGGACAGGCGCCTACGAGCAGTACTTC | CASRTGAYEQYF
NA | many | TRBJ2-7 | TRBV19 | TGTGCCAGTAGCACGCCTGGGGGGGCGCGTTCCGAGCAGTACTTC | CASSTPGGARSEQYF
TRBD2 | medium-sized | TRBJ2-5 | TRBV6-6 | TGTGCCAGCAGTTTCCCCCAACCCCGACAGTCAGAGCGGGATGGAGAGACCCAGTACTTC | CASSFPQPRQSERDGETQYF
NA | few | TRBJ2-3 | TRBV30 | TGTGCCTGGAGTGTACGGGTCGGGCCCGGGTTGTATACGCAGTATTTT | CAWSVRVGPGLYTQYF
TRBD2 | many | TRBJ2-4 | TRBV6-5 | TGTGCCAGCAGTTACTCGTCGGGAGGCAAAAACATTCAGTACTTC | CASSYSSGGKNIQYF
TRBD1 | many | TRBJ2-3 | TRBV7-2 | TGTGCCAGCAGCGTCAGGGGGTCCACAGATACGCAGTATTTT | CASSVRGSTDTQYF
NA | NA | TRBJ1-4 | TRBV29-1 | TGCAGCGTTGAATCCGTAGGGTTCCCCTCAGGAAAACTGTTTTTT | CSVESVGFPSGKLFF
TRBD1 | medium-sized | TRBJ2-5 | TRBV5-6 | TGTGCCAGCAGCCGCGACAGGGGATCCCAGTACTTC | CASSRDRGSQYF
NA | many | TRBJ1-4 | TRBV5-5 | TGTGCCAGCAGCATTGGTGGGGGAGTGGATGAAAAACTGTTTTTT | CASSIGGGVDEKLFF
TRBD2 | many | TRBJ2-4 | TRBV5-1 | TGCGCCAGCAGCTTGCCCCCGGGCAGCGGGAGCGCAGCCAAAAACATTCAGTACTTC | CASSLPPGSGSAAKNIQYF
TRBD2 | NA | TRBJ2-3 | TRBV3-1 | TGTGCCAGCAGCCCCCGGTGGCTAGCGGCCACAGATACGCAGTATTTT | CASSPRWLAATDTQYF
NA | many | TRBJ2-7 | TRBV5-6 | TGTGCCAGCAGCAGGGAAGGTACCTACGAGCAGTACTTC | CASSREGTYEQYF